Following are 17 T cell receptor beta chains from one sample sequenced in a study of glioma-infiltrating T cells. The iRepertoire nested amplicon-rescue multiplex PCR amplified TCR alpha and beta CDR3s from RNA. TCRdb reprocessed the multiplex PCR reads with MiXCR, giving one entry per CDR3 protein. The sample has approximately 130,000 distinct CDR3 sequences; 20% to 25% are singletons. Material: glioma tissue, nonneoplastic brain tissue, or PBMCs (not recorded which). These receptors were collected from a human donor with low-grade glioma or glioblastoma, undergoing nonglioma brain surgery, or in good health (not recorded which).

Only a few counts were recorded for this clonotype. The chain links TRBV6-1 to TRBJ2-1, with 7 bases lining up with TRBD1. Per germline, CDR1 MNHNS and CDR2 SASEGT. The CDR3 contains 15 residues. V lost 5 bases to trimming and J lost 0 bases; unmatched junction nucleotides: 4. The CDR3 DNA sequence: TGTGCCAGCAGTTCAGGGGGAAGCTCCTACAATGAGCAGTTCTTC. Its protein product is CASSSGGSSYNEQFF.

On this clonotype itself: This may stem from a read error, because a much larger clone lies one nucleotide away. DNA for the CDR3: TGCAGTGTTTCGCCGGGACTAGCGACCAATGAGCAGTTCTTC. Translation gives CSVSPGLATNEQFF. The chain uses TRBV20-1 and TRBJ2-1, with TRBD2 identical over 10 bases. The CDR3 has 14 amino acids. V lost 7 bases to trimming and J lost 6 bases; unmatched junction nucleotides: 9. Germline CDR1 DFQATT, CDR2 SNEGSKA (reference sequence).

The table lists this clonotype with a few counts. V gene TRBV6-1 combines with J gene TRBJ2-4; perhaps TRBD1 as D (6 bases). The CDR3 is made up of 12 amino acids. The V gene lost 4 bases and the J gene lost 8 bases, with 9 bases spanning the gap. Germline CDR1 and CDR2: MNHNS and SASEGT. The CDR3 DNA reads as TGTGCCAGCAGTGGACAGGAAGACATTCAGTACTTC. This sequence encodes CASSGQEDIQYF.

This clonotype was detected a few times. The rearrangement links TRBV19 to TRBJ2-4, with 8 bases matching TRBD2. The CDR3 has 16 amino acids. The germline V gene has CDR1 LNHDA and CDR2 SQIVND (reference sequence). V trimming: 7 bases; J trimming: 6 bases; junction bases outside the gene matches: 14. CDR3 DNA sequence: TGTGCCAGTACCCGGGAGGGGTTAGGCGGTCGAAACATTCAGTACTTC. It codes for CASTREGLGGRNIQYF.

The V gene is TRBV3-1, the J gene TRBJ2-7; 9 nucleotides agree with TRBD2. The germline gives CDR1 LGHDT, CDR2 YNNKEL (reference sequence). V shed 5 bases and J 4 bases; nucleotides not matched to a gene: 3. The CDR3 contains 13 residues. DNA for the CDR3: TGTGCCAGCAGCACCAGCGGGGGGTACGAGCAGTACGTC. It yields the protein CASSTSGGYEQYV.

This clonotype has at least ten counts. This chain links TRBV28 with TRBJ2-7; no clear D. V lost 2 bases and J 4 bases, leaving 12 bases between the germline ends. This CDR3 is built from 14 residues. CDR1 is MDHEN and CDR2 is SYDVKM in the germline V gene. CDR3 DNA: TGTGCCAGCAGTTTAGGGTGGCGGCGTTACGAGCAGTACGTC. Translated, it gives CASSLGWRRYEQYV.

In this sample, this clonotype turned up many times. The chain couples TRBV20-1 to TRBJ2-3; D is uncertain. Germline lookup yields CDR1 DFQATT and CDR2 SNEGSKA (reference sequence). The CDR3 extends over 15 amino acids. V shed 0 bases and J shed 0 bases, with 10 bases lying between them. Here the CDR3 DNA reads TGCAGTGCTAGAGATGGAGCGAGAAGCACAGATACGCAGTATTTT. This gives the protein CSARDGARSTDTQYF.

The V gene is TRBV7-3, the J gene TRBJ2-7; no clear D gene. Between the trimmed V and J ends, which lost 6 bases and 0 bases, there was a span of 6 bases. Per germline, CDR1 SGHTA and CDR2 FQGTGA. CDR3 size: 12 residues. The CDR3 sequence is CASRQSSYEQYV. The CDR3 DNA sequence: TGTGCCAGCAGGCAGAGCTCCTACGAGCAGTACGTC.

This rearrangement joins TRBV28 to TRBJ1-5; tentatively, D is TRBD1 (5 bases). V lost 8 bases, J lost 0 bases, and 26 bases lay in between. This CDR3 region has 19 residues. The germline gives CDR1 MDHEN, CDR2 SYDVKM. CDR3 sequence: CASEDPIFRDRHSNQPQHF. In DNA, the CDR3 is TGTGCCAGCGAGGACCCAATTTTCCGGGACCGACATAGCAATCAGCCCCAGCATTTT.

This clonotype has more than one count but fewer than ten. The V and J genes are TRBV15 and TRBJ1-3; D uncertain. V was clipped by 1 base and J by 0 bases, with 7 bases between them. CDR3 length: 15 residues. The V gene's germline CDR1 is LNHNV and CDR2 YYDKDF (reference sequence). The CDR3 DNA reads TGTGCCACCAGCAGAGCCCGGGACTCTGGAAACACCATATATTTT. Protein sequence: CATSRARDSGNTIYF.

Many counts were recorded for this clonotype. V gene TRBV6-1 combines with J gene TRBJ2-3; no firm D call. The CDR3 loop spans 12 amino acids. V shed 6 bases and J shed 2 bases, with 6 bases lying between them. Germline values: CDR1 MNHNS, CDR2 SASEGT. CDR3 in amino acids: CASSSNTDTQYF. In nucleotides, the CDR3 is TGTGCCAGCAGCTCGAACACAGATACGCAGTATTTT.

In its sample, this clonotype was seen many times. The rearrangement joins TRBV7-6 to TRBJ2-1; D uncertain. In germline, CDR1 is SGHVS, CDR2 FNYEAQ. V lost 2 bases to trimming and J lost 8 bases, with 4 bases between them. The CDR3 is 11 residues long. The CDR3 sequence is CASSLMDEQFF. CDR3 nucleotide sequence: TGTGCCAGCAGCTTAATGGATGAGCAGTTCTTC.

This chain joins TRBV11-2 and TRBJ2-1, with D possibly TRBD2 on 5 matching bases. From germline, CDR1 is SGHAT and CDR2 FQNNGV. The CDR3 extends over 13 amino acids. The ends were cut back, 3 bases at V and 9 bases at J, with 12 bases in the middle. The CDR3 DNA is TGTGCCAGCAGCTTCATCAGCGAGGGTGAGCAGTTCTTC. Translating it yields CASSFISEGEQFF.

The chain carries TRBV11-3 and TRBJ1-1, with D tentatively TRBD1 (5 bases). V lost 7 bases to trimming and J lost 8 bases, with 11 bases between them. The V gene's germline CDR1 is SGHNT and CDR2 YENEEA. This CDR3 spans 11 amino acids. The CDR3 here is CASKAWGEAFF. In nucleotides, the CDR3 is TGTGCCAGCAAGGCTTGGGGGGAAGCTTTCTTT.

A few counts support this clonotype. This chain links TRBV14 with TRBJ2-1; D not resolved. The ends were cut back, 2 bases at V and 6 bases at J, with 14 bases in the middle. This CDR3 is built from 15 residues. Per germline, CDR1 SGHDN and CDR2 FVKESK. The CDR3 DNA reads TGTGCCAGCAGCCAATATCGGTTAGGCTCCAATGAGCAGTTCTTC. It translates to CASSQYRLGSNEQFF.

This clonotype was seen many times. This chain links TRBV6-1 with TRBJ1-5; D is possibly TRBD1 (5 bases). Trimming left V 7 bases short and J 1 base short, with 11 bases between. Germline CDR1 and CDR2: MNHNS and SASEGT. This CDR3 is 14 amino acids long. The DNA of the CDR3 is TGTGCCAGCACCCTGAGGGGAAGCAATCAGCCCCAGCATTTT. As protein: CASTLRGSNQPQHF.

As concerns this clonotype: An end of the junction does not agree with germline; a read error may underlie this. V gene TRBV3-1 combines with J gene TRBJ1-1; D is perhaps TRBD1 (6 bases). Per the germline V gene, CDR1 is LGHDT and CDR2 is YNNKEL (reference sequence). This CDR3 region has 11 residues. This CDR3 reads CANSQQGSAFF. The CDR3 bases are TGTGCCAACAGCCAACAGGGATCCGCTTTCTTT.